The 17 T cell receptor beta chains in this list originate from one sample, sequenced in a study of TIL therapy for anti-PD-1-resistant metastatic lung cancer. This sample's time point: pre-treatment sample, taken before nivolumab and TIL therapy. This was the immunoSEQ v3 assay. The protocol was immunoSEQ multiplex PCR, while the TCRdb copy is restricted to in-frame clones and leaves out a portion. The sample has more than 45,000 clones, roughly 91% seen once. The sequencing used blood, collected at baseline. These receptors came from a person between 25 and 80 years old with non-small cell lung cancer.

V is TRBV20-1 and J is TRBJ2-7, with unresolved D. Germline V CDR1 and CDR2: DFQATT, SNEGSKA (reference sequence). The CDR3 runs to 11 residues. Between the trimmed V and J ends, which lost 5 bases and 3 bases, there was a span of 8 bases. This chain's CDR3 is CSAPDLYEQYF. The CDR3 DNA is TGCAGTGCTCCGGACCTCTACGAGCAGTACTTC.

CDR3 DNA sequence: TGTGCCAGCAGCCCCATTAGCGGGAGTGCAGATACGCAGTATTTT. This sequence encodes CASSPISGSADTQYF. The genes are TRBV5-6 and TRBJ2-3, with 9 bases that match TRBD2. Trimming removed 4 bases from V and 4 bases from J; junction bases left unmatched: 7. CDR1 and CDR2 (germline): SGHDT, YYEEEE. The CDR3 has 15 amino acids.

The chain is built from TRBV29-1 and TRBJ1-4; no reliable D call. The CDR3 spans 14 residues. V was trimmed by 6 bases and J by 8 bases, leaving 19 bases between them. Germline values: CDR1 SQVTM, CDR2 ANQGSEA. The CDR3 DNA reads TGCAGCGTACTAGACCGGTCGGGGAGCGAAAAACTGTTTTTT. The encoded protein is CSVLDRSGSEKLFF.

The CDR3 loop is CASRLGAHQPQHF. In DNA, the CDR3 is TGTGCCAGCCGTCTTGGGGCCCACCAGCCCCAGCATTTT. The rearrangement uses TRBV12-3 or TRBV12-4 and TRBJ1-5, with D possibly TRBD1 on 5 matching bases. Between the trimmed V and J ends, which lost 8 bases and 7 bases, there was a span of 15 bases. The CDR3 length is 13 residues.

The chain is built from TRBV6-4 and TRBJ2-3; the D is unclear. This CDR3 has 14 amino acids. In germline, CDR1 is MRHNA, CDR2 SNTAGT. Trimming took off 5 bases at V and 0 bases at J, with 9 bases between the two ends. CDR3 nucleotides: TGTGCCAGCAGTCGCGAGGCGAGCACAGATACGCAGTATTTT. Encoded protein: CASSREASTDTQYF.

The chain combines TRBV6-1 with TRBJ1-5, with D hard to call. Per germline, CDR1 MNHNS and CDR2 SASEGT. The CDR3 consists of 14 residues. The germline V and J ends were trimmed by 1 base and 2 bases, with 6 bases remaining between them. In DNA, the CDR3 is TGTGCCAGCAGTGAAGGGCGTGGCAATCAGCCCCAGCATTTT. This sequence encodes CASSEGRGNQPQHF.

This clone was seen once. The chain carries TRBV4-1 and TRBJ1-1, with TRBD1 as a possible D gene (5 bases). The V gene lost 0 bases and the J gene lost 1 base, with 9 bases spanning the gap. CDR1 and CDR2 (germline): MGHRA, YSYEKL. The CDR3 has 15 amino acids. This CDR3 reads CASSQDGGGNTEAFF. Written as DNA, the CDR3 is TGCGCCAGCAGCCAAGATGGGGGTGGGAACACTGAAGCTTTCTTT.

The rearrangement links TRBV6-5 to TRBJ1-1; TRBD1 matches at 7 bases. Looked up from germline, CDR1 is MNHEY and CDR2 is SVGAGI. The V gene end was trimmed by 6 bases and the J gene end by 2 bases; junction bases not matched to a gene: 6. The CDR3 runs 14 residues. CDR3 bases: TGTGCCAGCAGCCTCGGACAGGCAAACACTGAAGCTTTCTTT. Translated: CASSLGQANTEAFF.

V and J are TRBV10-3 and TRBJ2-7, with D maybe TRBD2 (6 bases). Germline CDR1 and CDR2: ENHRY and SYGVKD. This CDR3 is 11 amino acids long. CDR3 in amino acids: CPSWGVYEQYF. The CDR3 DNA is TGTCCCTCTTGGGGGGTTTACGAGCAGTACTTC.

This chain links TRBV11-2 with TRBJ2-7, with a possible D match to TRBD1 (6 bases). Germline V CDR1 and CDR2: SGHAT, FQNNGV. The CDR3 runs 15 residues. Trimming pared 5 bases from V and 3 bases from J, leaving 17 bases between. CDR3 DNA sequence: TGTGCCAGCAGCAGCTTTGAGGACAGAAGCTACGAGCAGTACTTC. As protein: CASSSFEDRSYEQYF.

The rearrangement links TRBV30 to TRBJ1-4, with TRBD1 matching 7 bases. V lost 2 bases, J lost 3 bases, and 15 bases stayed unmatched. The CDR3 sequence is 18 residues long. The V gene's germline CDR1 is GTSNPN and CDR2 SVGIG (reference sequence). The CDR3 nucleotides read TGTGCCTGGAGTCCCGGGACAGCCCTAATGAGACCTAATGAAAAACTGTTTTTT. Residues: CAWSPGTALMRPNEKLFF.

This chain links TRBV5-1 with TRBJ2-3; 12 positions agree with TRBD1. Per germline, CDR1 SGHRS and CDR2 YFSETQ. The CDR3 runs 17 residues. Losses at the gene ends were 2 bases for V and 1 base for J; bases not matched to a gene: 5. The CDR3 reads CASSLTGTGGGTDTQYF. The CDR3 nucleotides read TGCGCCAGCAGCTTAACCGGGACAGGGGGCGGCACAGATACGCAGTATTTT.

V usage is TRBV5-1 and J usage is TRBJ2-1; tentatively, D is TRBD2 (6 bases). CDR1 and CDR2 from the germline V gene are SGHRS and YFSETQ. The V gene lost 0 bases and the J gene lost 5 bases, with 9 bases spanning the gap. The CDR3 sequence is 14 residues long. CDR3 coding DNA: TGCGCCAGCAGCTTGGAGGGACTCAACAATGAGCAGTTCTTC. As protein: CASSLEGLNNEQFF.

This clone was seen only once. The rearrangement uses TRBV18 and TRBJ2-1; D gene uncertain. In germline, CDR1 is KGHSH, CDR2 LQKENI. The CDR3 contains 11 residues. Trimming cost V 4 bases and J 7 bases, with 5 bases left between them. The CDR3 DNA reads TGTGCCAGCTCACACCGTAATGAGCAGTTCTTC. Protein product: CASSHRNEQFF.

The chain carries TRBV27 and TRBJ2-1; 7 bases are a match to TRBD2. This CDR3 is 13 amino acids long. After removal of 6 bases from V and 2 bases from J, the junction contained 1 base not matched to a gene. Germline assignment: CDR1 MNHEY and CDR2 SMNVEV (reference sequence). CDR3 bases: TGTGCCAGCAGCCGGGGGGCCTACAATGAGCAGTTCTTC. This translates into CASSRGAYNEQFF.

In regard to this clone: Since the CDR3 does not end with the conserved phenylalanine or tryptophan, this likely comes from a read error. The limits of the CDR3 on the DNA are not certain, so only TCRdb's listed CDR3 is given. The rearrangement uses TRBV12-5 and TRBJ1-2; the D segment call TRBD1 is taken from the table without a DNA check. From its first to its last residue, the CDR3 has 17 amino acids. Germline lookup yields CDR1 LGHNT and CDR2 FRNRAP. The chain's CDR3 is CASGQDRGLLKLSTRSY.

V and J are TRBV7-9 and TRBJ1-1, with unresolved D. The CDR3 contains 13 residues. Germline lookup yields CDR1 SEHNR and CDR2 FQNEAQ (reference sequence). The V gene lost 5 bases and the J gene lost 1 base, with 8 bases spanning the gap. CDR3 in amino acids: CASSATSNTEAFF. CDR3 DNA: TGTGCCAGCAGCGCTACGTCGAACACTGAAGCTTTCTTT.